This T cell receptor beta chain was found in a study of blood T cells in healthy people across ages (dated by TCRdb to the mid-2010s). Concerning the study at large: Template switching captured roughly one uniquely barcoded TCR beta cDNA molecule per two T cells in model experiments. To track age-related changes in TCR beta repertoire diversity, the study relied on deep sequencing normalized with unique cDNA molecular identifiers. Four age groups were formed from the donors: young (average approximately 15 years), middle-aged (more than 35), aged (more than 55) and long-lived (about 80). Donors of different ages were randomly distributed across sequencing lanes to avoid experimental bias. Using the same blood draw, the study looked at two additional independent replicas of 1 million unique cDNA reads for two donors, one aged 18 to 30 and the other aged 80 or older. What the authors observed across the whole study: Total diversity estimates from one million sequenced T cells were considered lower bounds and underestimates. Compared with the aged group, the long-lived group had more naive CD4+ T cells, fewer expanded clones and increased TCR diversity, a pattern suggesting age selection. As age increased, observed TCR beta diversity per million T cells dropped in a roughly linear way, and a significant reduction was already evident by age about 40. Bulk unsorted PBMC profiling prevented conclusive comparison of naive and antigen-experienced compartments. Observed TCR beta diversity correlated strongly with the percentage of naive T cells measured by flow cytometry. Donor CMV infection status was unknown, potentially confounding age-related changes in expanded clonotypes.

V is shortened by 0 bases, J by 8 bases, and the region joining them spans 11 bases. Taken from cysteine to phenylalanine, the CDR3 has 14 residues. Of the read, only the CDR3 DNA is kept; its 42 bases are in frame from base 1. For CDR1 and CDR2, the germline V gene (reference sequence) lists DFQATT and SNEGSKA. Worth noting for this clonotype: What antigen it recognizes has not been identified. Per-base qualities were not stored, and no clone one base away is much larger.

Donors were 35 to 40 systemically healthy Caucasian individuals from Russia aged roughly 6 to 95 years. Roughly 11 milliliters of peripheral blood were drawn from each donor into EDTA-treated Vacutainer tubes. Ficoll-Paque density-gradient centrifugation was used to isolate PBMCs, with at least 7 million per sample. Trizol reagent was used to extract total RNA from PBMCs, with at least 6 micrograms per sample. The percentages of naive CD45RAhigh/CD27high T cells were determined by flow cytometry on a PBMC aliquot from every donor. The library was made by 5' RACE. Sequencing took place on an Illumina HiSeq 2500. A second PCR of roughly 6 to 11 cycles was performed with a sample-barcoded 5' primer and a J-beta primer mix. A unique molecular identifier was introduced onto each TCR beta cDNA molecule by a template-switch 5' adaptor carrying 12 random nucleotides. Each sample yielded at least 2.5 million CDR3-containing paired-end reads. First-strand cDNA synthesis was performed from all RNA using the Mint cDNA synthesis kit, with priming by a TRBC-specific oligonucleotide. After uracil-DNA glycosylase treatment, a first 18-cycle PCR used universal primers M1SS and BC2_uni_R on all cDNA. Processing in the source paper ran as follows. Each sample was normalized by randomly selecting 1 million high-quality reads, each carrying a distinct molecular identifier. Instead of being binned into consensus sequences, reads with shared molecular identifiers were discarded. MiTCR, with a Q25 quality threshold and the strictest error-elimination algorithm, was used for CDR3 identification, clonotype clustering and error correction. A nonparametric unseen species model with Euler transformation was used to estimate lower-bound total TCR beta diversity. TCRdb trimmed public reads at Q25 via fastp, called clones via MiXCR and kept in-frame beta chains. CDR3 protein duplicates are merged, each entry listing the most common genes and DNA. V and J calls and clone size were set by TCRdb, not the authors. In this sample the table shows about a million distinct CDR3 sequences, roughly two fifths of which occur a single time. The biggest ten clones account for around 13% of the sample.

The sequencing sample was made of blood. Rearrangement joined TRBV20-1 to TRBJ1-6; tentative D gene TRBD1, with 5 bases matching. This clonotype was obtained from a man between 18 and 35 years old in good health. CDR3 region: CSARDSAGHSPLHF. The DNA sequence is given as TGCAGTGCTAGAGATTCAGCGGGGCATTCACCCCTCCACTTT.